Sequencing of this T cell receptor (beta chain) was carried out in a study of shared T cell receptors in the human thymus. Some clones are missing from TCRdb's copy, which holds only in-frame ones; the method was immunoSEQ multiplex PCR. The sample carries about 660,000 clones, 70% to 90% recorded once. The same specimen was also included in a second study, on human thymus T cells. As that study records: The sample donors, healthy Finnish infants, were having corrective surgery for congenital heart defects. Thymus was obtained from resections taken during corrective heart surgery. Related studies found that unrelated individuals share highly overlapping thymic repertoires.

Material for sequencing was thymocytes. The TCR sequence derives from a boy under two years old with a congenital heart defect.

The CDR3 loop is CASSPRDQETQYF. The CDR3 DNA reads as TGTGCCAGCAGTCCTCGGGACCAAGAGACCCAGTACTTC. The rearrangement joins TRBV28 to TRBJ2-5, with D uncertain. Germline CDR1 reads MDHEN; CDR2 reads SYDVKM. The V end was cut by 5 bases, the J end by 0 bases, with 7 bases between. The CDR3 covers 13 residues. The full variable domain, its missing parts supplied by reference TRBV28 and TRBJ2-5, is DVKVTQSSRYLVKRTGEKVFLECVQDMDHENMFWYRQDPGLGLRLIYFSYDVKMKEKGDIPEGYSVSREKKERFSLILESASTNQTSMYLCASSPRDQETQYFGPGTRLLVL.